This TCR beta chain was sequenced for a study of blood T cell repertoires in COVID-19. Study as a whole: Spain, Italy and the United States supplied samples that represented acute and convalescent COVID-19. In each case, the material was cDNA or gDNA derived from T cells, B-cell-depleted T cells, or PBMCs.

The CDR3 runs to 18 residues. The germline CDR1 and CDR2 sequences are MGHRA and YSYEKL. V trimming: 1 base; J trimming: 5 bases; junction bases outside the gene matches: 15. Per the study methods: Amplification with reference gene primers provided the estimates of nucleated cell counts. Assay used: immunoSEQ multiplex PCR; TCRdb lists only in-frame clones, some missing. V and J calls and clone size are as listed in that table; D and trimming were resolved from the DNA. The repertoire holds under 200,000 clones, 79% seen once, with 15% to 20% in the top ten. The J gene is TRBJ1-1, the V gene TRBV4-1; 8 nucleotides align to TRBD1. Source material: peripheral blood. This TCR came from a man aged 60-69 years with active or convalescent COVID-19. The CDR3 loop reads CASSQARSLADRETEAFF. CDR3 nucleotides: TGCGCCAGCAGCCAAGCCCGCTCGTTAGCGGACAGGGAGACTGAAGCTTTCTTT.